This T cell receptor (beta chain) was sequenced during a study of T cell responses to AZD1222 COVID-19 vaccine. Data came from immunoSEQ multiplex PCR; TCRdb stores just in-frame clones and leaves some out. This table has some 100,000 clones, about 88% appearing once. Comments on this clone: Its cognate antigen is unknown.

Study observations and caveats: Donors skewed white British and female; clonal diversity was possibly underestimated. Baseline seropositivity characterized only six or seven AZD1222 recipients. Regions left unmutated in variants are reportedly the target of nearly half of spike-specific TCRs. CD4 TCRs associated with vaccination spanned spike, dominating at 160-218 and 743-854.

This TCR was sampled from an adult in good health. This specimen was peripheral blood, taken on day 0 of AZD1222 vaccination.

The DNA for the CDR3 is TGCGCCAGCAGCCAAGAGAGTTCCCGCTATGGCTACACCTTC. Translated, it gives CASSQESSRYGYTF. The rearrangement joins TRBV4-3 to TRBJ1-2, with D unclear. V was pared by 0 bases and J by 4 bases, with 9 bases between. The CDR3 contains 14 residues. Per germline, CDR1 LGHNA and CDR2 YSLEER.